The 17 T cell receptor beta chains below all came from one sample that was sequenced in a study of Ad26.COV2.S vaccination and SARS-CoV-2 variants. Treatment specified: over 15 received Ad26.COV2.S at low or high dose, single or two shots; 5 received placebo; per-sample allocation not given. At day 63 after the first vaccine or placebo injection, samples were drawn. Produced via immunoSEQ multiplex PCR; TCRdb's table is partial and in-frame only. The sample includes about 320,000 clones, around 81% of them seen just once. The specimen was peripheral blood, collected in a trial of Ad26.COV2.S vaccine versus placebo. These receptors originate from a person between 18 and 59 years old who received the Ad26.COV2.S COVID-19 vaccine or a placebo.

As concerns this clone: The identical CDR3 is also encoded by other nucleotide sequences in the sample. The chain joins TRBV5-1 to TRBJ1-5; D is ambiguous. This CDR3 contains 15 residues. The germline CDR1 and CDR2 sequences are SGHRS and YFSETQ. Trimming took off 0 bases at V and 0 bases at J, with 7 bases between the two ends. CDR3 bases: TGCGCCAGCAGCTTGGACGGCAATAGCAATCAGCCCCAGCATTTT. Translation gives CASSLDGNSNQPQHF.

The V gene is TRBV25-1, the J gene TRBJ2-1; 11 nucleotides line up with TRBD2. Germline values: CDR1 MGHDK, CDR2 SYGVNS. The CDR3 runs 16 residues. Trimming took 2 bases from V and 4 from J; bases not matched to a gene: 4. CDR3 region: CASSEPGLADYNEQFF. DNA for the CDR3: TGTGCCAGCAGTGAACCGGGACTAGCGGATTACAATGAGCAGTTCTTC.

The chain employs TRBV7-3 and TRBJ2-6; no reliable D call. Trimming took off 5 bases at V and 0 bases at J, with 5 bases between the two ends. The germline CDR1 and CDR2 sequences are SGHTA and FQGTGA. This CDR3 spans 14 amino acids. CDR3 bases: TGTGCCAGCAGCCCGGTCTCTGGGGCCAACGTCCTGACTTTC. It is translated as CASSPVSGANVLTF.

The chain links TRBV24-1 to TRBJ2-5; D is uncertain. Germline V CDR1 and CDR2: KGHDR, SFDVKD. V lost 4 bases and J lost 5, with 7 bases in between. CDR3 length: 12 amino acids. The CDR3 loop reads CATSDSGETQYF. CDR3 in DNA: TGTGCCACCAGTGACTCCGGGGAGACCCAGTACTTC.

This clone was recorded a few times. The rearrangement uses TRBV29-1 and TRBJ2-1; TRBD2 matches 10 bases. The CDR3 is 14 residues long. Germline CDR1 and CDR2: SQVTM and ANQGSEA. V gave up 6 bases and J gave up 3 bases; unmatched junction bases: 5. For the CDR3, the DNA is TGCAGCGTCCCCCTAGCGGGGGTCTACAATGAGCAGTTCTTC. Its protein product is CSVPLAGVYNEQFF.

The chain links TRBV7-3 to TRBJ1-1, with a weak D call TRBD1 (6 bases). Germline V gene lookup returns CDR1 SGHTA and CDR2 FQGTGA. This CDR3 contains 13 residues. V was clipped by 5 bases and J by 0 bases, with 7 bases between them. CDR3 bases: TGTGCCAGCAGCAGGACAGTGAACACTGAAGCTTTCTTT. Its translation is CASSRTVNTEAFF.

The chain couples TRBV18 to TRBJ1-4; no reliable D call. The V and J ends lost 5 bases and 7 bases respectively, with 14 bases between them. The CDR3 extends over 14 amino acids. The germline V gene encodes CDR1 KGHSH and CDR2 LQKENI. The CDR3 DNA is TGTGCCAGCTCATCGTTACCTGGCGTTGAAAAACTGTTTTTT. Its translation is CASSSLPGVEKLFF.

The chain joins TRBV28 to TRBJ1-2, with D possibly TRBD1 on 5 matching bases. This CDR3 comprises 15 residues. The V end was cut by 2 bases, the J end by 3 bases, with 13 bases between. Germline-derived CDR1 and CDR2 are MDHEN and SYDVKM. The CDR3 DNA is TGTGCCAGCAGTTTAGTCCAGGGAGGTTACTATGGCTACACCTTC. It is translated as CASSLVQGGYYGYTF.

The chain employs TRBV15 and TRBJ2-7; D call uncertain. Germline V lookup: CDR1 LNHNV, CDR2 YYDKDF (reference sequence). This CDR3 is built from 14 residues. The V end lost 1 base, the J end lost 3 bases, and 10 bases lay between the germline ends. The CDR3 loop reads CATSRGGSNYEQYF. CDR3 DNA: TGTGCCACCAGCAGAGGGGGTTCAAACTACGAGCAGTACTTC.

The V call is TRBV11-2, the J call TRBJ1-1; 7 nucleotides agree with TRBD1. The CDR3 runs 18 residues. Germline trimming cut 3 bases from V and 5 bases from J; bases unmatched to any gene: 18. The germline V gene has CDR1 SGHAT and CDR2 FQNNGV. The CDR3 loop is CASSFLQGPRKSGTEAFF. The CDR3 nucleotides read TGTGCCAGCAGCTTCCTACAGGGGCCCCGTAAGAGTGGAACTGAAGCTTTCTTT. Supplemented by reference TRBV11-2 and TRBJ1-1, the full variable domain reads EAGVAQSPRYKIIEKRQSVAFWCNPISGHATLYWYQQILGQGPKLLIQFQNNGVVDDSQLPKDRFSAERLKGVDSTLKIQPAKLEDSAVYLCASSFLQGPRKSGTEAFFGQGTRLTVV.

The chain carries TRBV5-4 and TRBJ1-3; a possible D gene is TRBD1 (5 bases). Germline-derived CDR1 and CDR2 are SGHNT and YYREEE (reference sequence). This CDR3 region has 16 residues. The V and J ends lost 0 bases and 1 base respectively, with 11 bases between them. The DNA of the CDR3 is TGTGCCAGCAGCTTGGCCGTGGGGGGATCTGGAAACACCATATATTTT. Encoded protein: CASSLAVGGSGNTIYF.

The genes are TRBV4-2 and TRBJ1-5, with TRBD1 matching over 9 bases. V trimming: 0 bases; J trimming: 5 bases; junction bases outside the gene matches: 2. Germline values: CDR1 LGHNA, CDR2 YNFKEQ. The CDR3 runs to 15 residues. In nucleotides, the CDR3 is TGTGCCAGCAGCCAAGAGGACAGGGGATATCAGCCCCAGCATTTT. Translation: CASSQEDRGYQPQHF.

The chain joins TRBV6-5 to TRBJ1-2; 9 bases match TRBD1. The CDR3 has 14 residues. Per the germline V gene, CDR1 is MNHEY and CDR2 is SVGAGI. V lost 8 bases to trimming and J lost 7 bases; unmatched junction nucleotides: 11. The CDR3 bases are TGTGCCAGCCTCGCCCCAGGGACAGGGTTTGGCTACACCTTC. Translated: CASLAPGTGFGYTF.

This chain links TRBV28 with TRBJ2-5; TRBD1 agrees at 7 bases. With 10 bases clipped from V and 4 bases from J, the junction kept 9 bases outside the gene matches. This CDR3 contains 13 residues. The germline V gene encodes CDR1 MDHEN and CDR2 SYDVKM. CDR3 sequence reads: CATSDRTPETQYF. Written as DNA, the CDR3 is TGTGCCACGTCGGACAGGACCCCAGAGACCCAGTACTTC.

The chain recombines TRBV2 with TRBJ1-2; 9 nucleotides agree with TRBD1. V gave up 6 bases and J gave up 4 bases; unmatched junction bases: 6. This CDR3 contains 14 residues. Germline values: CDR1 SNHLY, CDR2 FYNNEI. CDR3 protein: CASSHRDRVYGYTF. The CDR3 nucleotides are TGTGCCAGCAGCCACCGGGACAGGGTCTATGGCTACACCTTC. The entire variable domain, with the rest obtained from reference TRBV2 and TRBJ1-2, is as follows: EPEVTQTPSHQVTQMGQEVILRCVPISNHLYFYWYRQILGQKVEFLVSFYNNEISEKSEIFDDQFSVERPDGSNFTLKIRSTKLEDSAMYFCASSHRDRVYGYTFGSGTRLTVV.

This clone was observed once. The rearrangement uses TRBV9 and TRBJ1-3, with TRBD1 as a possible D gene (6 bases). From germline, CDR1 is SGDLS and CDR2 YYNGEE. Deletions cut 0 bases from V and 8 bases from J, with 12 bases between. CDR3 length: 14 amino acids. The CDR3 reads CASSVEGGRDTIYF. The DNA for the CDR3 is TGTGCCAGCAGCGTAGAAGGGGGGAGAGACACCATATATTTT.

J is TRBJ1-2 and V is TRBV2, with no clear D. Trimming took 4 bases from V and 2 from J, leaving 8 bases between them. The CDR3 has 13 amino acids. Germline values: CDR1 SNHLY, CDR2 FYNNEI. The CDR3 region has the DNA TGTGCCAGCAGTGCTTCGGAGAACTATGGCTACACCTTC. It specifies CASSASENYGYTF. Complete variable domain (other parts from reference TRBV2 and TRBJ1-2): EPEVTQTPSHQVTQMGQEVILRCVPISNHLYFYWYRQILGQKVEFLVSFYNNEISEKSEIFDDQFSVERPDGSNFTLKIRSTKLEDSAMYFCASSASENYGYTFGSGTRLTVV.